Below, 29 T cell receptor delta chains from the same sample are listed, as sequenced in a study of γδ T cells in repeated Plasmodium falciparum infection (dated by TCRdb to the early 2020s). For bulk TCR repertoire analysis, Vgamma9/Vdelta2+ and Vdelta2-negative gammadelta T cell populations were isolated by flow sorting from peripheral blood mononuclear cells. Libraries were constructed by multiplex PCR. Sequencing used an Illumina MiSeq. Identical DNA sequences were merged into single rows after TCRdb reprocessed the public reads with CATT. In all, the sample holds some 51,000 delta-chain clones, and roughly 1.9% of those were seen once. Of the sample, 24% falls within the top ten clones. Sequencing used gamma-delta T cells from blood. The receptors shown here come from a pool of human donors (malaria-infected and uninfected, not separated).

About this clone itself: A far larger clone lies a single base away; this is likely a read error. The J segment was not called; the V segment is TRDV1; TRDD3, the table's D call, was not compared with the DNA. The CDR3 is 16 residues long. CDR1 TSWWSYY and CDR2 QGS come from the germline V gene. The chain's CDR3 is CALGERLPRGTDKLIF. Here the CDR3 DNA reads TGTGCTCTTGGGGAACGTCTTCCGCGGGGAACCGATAAGCTCATCTTT.

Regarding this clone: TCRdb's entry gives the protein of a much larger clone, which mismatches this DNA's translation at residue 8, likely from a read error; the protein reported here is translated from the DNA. CDR3 bases: TGTGCTCTTGGGGAACCCCCGGAATTCATACTGGGGGATACGGTTCGTACCGATAAACTCATCTTT. This gives the protein CALGEPPEFILGDTVRTDKLIF. The J gene is TRDJ1, the V gene TRDV1; TRDD3 matches 13 bases. The J gene, missing from TCRdb, was assigned here through DNA to germline matching. J was trimmed by 2 bases and V by 1 base; bases with no gene match: 19. The germline V gene encodes CDR1 TSWWSYY and CDR2 QGS. The CDR3 length is 22 residues.

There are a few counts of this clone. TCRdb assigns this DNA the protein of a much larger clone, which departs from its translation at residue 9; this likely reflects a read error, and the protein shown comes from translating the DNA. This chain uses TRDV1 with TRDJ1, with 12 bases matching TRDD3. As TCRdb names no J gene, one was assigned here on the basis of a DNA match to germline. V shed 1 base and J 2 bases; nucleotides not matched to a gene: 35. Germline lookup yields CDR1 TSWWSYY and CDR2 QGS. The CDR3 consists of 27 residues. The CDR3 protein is CALGEPDGKVSGSILGDTLTSTDKLIF. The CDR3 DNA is TGTGCTCTTGGGGAACCCGATGGGAAAGTCTCCGGGTCCATACTGGGGGATACACTCACATCTACCGATAAACTCATCTTT.

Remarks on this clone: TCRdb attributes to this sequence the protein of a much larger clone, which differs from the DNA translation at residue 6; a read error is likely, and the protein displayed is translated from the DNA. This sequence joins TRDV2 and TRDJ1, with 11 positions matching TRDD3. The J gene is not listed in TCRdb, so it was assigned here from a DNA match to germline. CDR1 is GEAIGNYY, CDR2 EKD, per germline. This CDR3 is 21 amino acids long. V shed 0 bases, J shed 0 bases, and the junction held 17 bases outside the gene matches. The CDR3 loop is CACDTKRVLTGGYPYTDKLIF. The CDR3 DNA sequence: TGTGCCTGTGACACCAAAAGGGTTCTTACTGGGGGATATCCGTACACCGATAAACTCATCTTT.

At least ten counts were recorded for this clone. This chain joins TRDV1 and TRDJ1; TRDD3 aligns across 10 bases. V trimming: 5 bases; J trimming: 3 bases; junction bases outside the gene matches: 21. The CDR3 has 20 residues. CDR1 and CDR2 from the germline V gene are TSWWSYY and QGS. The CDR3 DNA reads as TGTGCTCTTGGGACCCTTTTTCCGCCCCAACTGGGGGATCGGGCCGATAAACTCATCTTT. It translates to CALGTLFPPQLGDRADKLIF.

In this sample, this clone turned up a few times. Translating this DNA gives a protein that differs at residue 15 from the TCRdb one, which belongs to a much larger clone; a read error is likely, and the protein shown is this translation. CDR3 residues: CALGESSYVWGIPGDDKLIF. The CDR3 DNA is TGTGCTCTTGGGGAATCCTCCTACGTCTGGGGGATACCGGGAGACGATAAACTCATCTTT. The rearrangement links TRDV1 to TRDJ1, with 11 bases lining up with TRDD3. The junction had 18 bases not matched to a gene; V was cut back by 2 bases and J by 4 bases. CDR1 TSWWSYY and CDR2 QGS come from the germline V gene. This CDR3 comprises 20 residues.

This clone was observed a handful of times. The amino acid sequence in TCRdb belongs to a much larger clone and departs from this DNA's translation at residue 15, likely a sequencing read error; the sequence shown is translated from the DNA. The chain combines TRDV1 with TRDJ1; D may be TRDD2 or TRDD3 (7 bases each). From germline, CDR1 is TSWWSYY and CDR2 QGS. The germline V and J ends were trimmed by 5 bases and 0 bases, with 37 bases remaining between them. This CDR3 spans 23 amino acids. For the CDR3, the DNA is TGTGCTCTTGGGTCACTCTCCCATTCCTACTGGATACGCGGAGACAAGTACACCGATAAACTCATCTTT. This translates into CALGSLSHSYWIRGDKYTDKLIF.

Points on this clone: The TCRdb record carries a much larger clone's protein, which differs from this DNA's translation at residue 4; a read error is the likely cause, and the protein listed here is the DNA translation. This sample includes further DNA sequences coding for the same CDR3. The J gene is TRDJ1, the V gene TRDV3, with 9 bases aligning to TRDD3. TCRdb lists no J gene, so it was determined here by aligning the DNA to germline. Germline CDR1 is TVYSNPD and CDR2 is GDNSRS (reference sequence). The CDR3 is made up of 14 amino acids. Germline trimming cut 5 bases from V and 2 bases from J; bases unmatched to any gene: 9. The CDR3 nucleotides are TGTGCCGAAACTTCGCTGGGGGATACCGATAAACTCATCTTT. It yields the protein CAETSLGDTDKLIF. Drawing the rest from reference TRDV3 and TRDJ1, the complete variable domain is CDKVTQSSPDQTVASGSEVVLLCTYDTVYSNPDLFWYRIRPDYSFQFVFYGDNSRSEGADFTQGRFSVKHILTQKAFHLVISPVRTEDSATYYCAETSLGDTDKLIFGKGTRVTVEP.

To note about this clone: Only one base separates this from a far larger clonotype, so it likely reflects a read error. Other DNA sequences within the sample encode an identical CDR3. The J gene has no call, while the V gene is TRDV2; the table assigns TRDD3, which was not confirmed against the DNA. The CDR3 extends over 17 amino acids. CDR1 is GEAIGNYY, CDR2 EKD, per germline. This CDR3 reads CACDALRGLGYTDKLIF. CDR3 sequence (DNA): TGTGCCTGTGACGCCCTACGCGGACTGGGGTACACCGATAAGCTCATCTTT.

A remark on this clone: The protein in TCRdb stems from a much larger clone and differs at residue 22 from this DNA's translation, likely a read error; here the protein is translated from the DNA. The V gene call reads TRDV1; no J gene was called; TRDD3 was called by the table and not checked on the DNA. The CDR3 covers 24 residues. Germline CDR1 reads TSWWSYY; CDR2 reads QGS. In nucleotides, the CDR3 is TGTGCTCTTGGGGCCACTCAGGTCTACGAGGGGGATTCAGTTCGGCTTTCGGTAAACGATAAACCCATCTTT. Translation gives CALGATQVYEGDSVRLSVNDKPIF.

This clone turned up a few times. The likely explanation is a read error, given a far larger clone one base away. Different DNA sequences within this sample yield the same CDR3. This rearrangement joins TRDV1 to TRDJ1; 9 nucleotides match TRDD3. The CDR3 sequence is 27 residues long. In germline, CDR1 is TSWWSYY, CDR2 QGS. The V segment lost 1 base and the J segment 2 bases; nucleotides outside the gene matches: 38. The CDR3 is CALGEPLFLAPKLGDTRRKGGTDKLIF. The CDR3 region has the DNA TGTGCTCTTGGGGAACCCCTCTTCCTGGCCCCCAAGCTAGGGGATACGCGGCGAAAGGGGGGTACCGATAAACTCATCTTT.

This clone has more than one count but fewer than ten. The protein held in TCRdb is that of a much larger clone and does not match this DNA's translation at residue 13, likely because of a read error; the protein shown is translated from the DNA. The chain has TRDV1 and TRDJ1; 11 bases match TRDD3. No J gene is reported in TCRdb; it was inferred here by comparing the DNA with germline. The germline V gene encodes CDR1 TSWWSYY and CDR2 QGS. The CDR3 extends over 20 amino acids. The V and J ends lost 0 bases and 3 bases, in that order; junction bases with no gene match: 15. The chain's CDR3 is CALGELRPYWGISRADKLIF. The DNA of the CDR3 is TGTGCTCTTGGGGAACTACGTCCTTACTGGGGGATATCTCGAGCCGATAAACTCATCTTT.

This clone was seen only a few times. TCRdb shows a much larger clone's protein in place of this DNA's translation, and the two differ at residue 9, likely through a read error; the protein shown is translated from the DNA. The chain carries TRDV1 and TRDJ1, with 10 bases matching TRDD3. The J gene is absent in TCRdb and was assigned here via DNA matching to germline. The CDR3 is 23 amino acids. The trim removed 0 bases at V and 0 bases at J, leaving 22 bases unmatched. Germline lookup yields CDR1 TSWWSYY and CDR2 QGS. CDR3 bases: TGTGCTCTTGGGGAACTGATTAGGCTCTACTGGGGGATCCGACAGAAGTACACCGATAAACTCATCTTT. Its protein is CALGELIRLYWGIRQKYTDKLIF.

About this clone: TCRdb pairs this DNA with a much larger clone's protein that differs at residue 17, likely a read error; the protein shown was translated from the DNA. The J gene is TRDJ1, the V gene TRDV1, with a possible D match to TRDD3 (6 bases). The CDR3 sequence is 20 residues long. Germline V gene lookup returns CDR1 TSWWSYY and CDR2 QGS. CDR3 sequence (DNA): TGTGCTCTTGGGGAACTCTACCAGTGGGGGTTCCGCGACACCTTCGATGAACTCATCTTT. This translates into CALGELYQWGFRDTFDELIF.

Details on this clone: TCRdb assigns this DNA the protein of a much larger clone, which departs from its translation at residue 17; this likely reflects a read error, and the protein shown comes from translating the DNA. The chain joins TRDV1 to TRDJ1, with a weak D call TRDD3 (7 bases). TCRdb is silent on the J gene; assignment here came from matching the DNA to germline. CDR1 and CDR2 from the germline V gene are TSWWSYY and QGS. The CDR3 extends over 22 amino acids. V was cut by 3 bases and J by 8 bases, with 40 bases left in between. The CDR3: CALGDPSRSTTLPVLGNTKLIF. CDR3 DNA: TGTGCTCTTGGGGACCCCTCGCGGTCCACTACTCTTCCTGTACTGGGGAATACGAAACTCATCTTT.

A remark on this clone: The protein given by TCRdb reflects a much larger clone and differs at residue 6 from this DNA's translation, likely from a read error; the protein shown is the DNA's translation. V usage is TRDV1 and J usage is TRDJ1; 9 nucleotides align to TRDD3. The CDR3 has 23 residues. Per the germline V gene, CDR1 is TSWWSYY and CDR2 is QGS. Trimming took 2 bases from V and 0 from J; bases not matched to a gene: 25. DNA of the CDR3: TGTGCTCTTGGGGAAATAAGCTTCCCTACGGTACGTCTACTGGGGGAAAACACCGATAAACTCATCTTT. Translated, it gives CALGEISFPTVRLLGENTDKLIF.

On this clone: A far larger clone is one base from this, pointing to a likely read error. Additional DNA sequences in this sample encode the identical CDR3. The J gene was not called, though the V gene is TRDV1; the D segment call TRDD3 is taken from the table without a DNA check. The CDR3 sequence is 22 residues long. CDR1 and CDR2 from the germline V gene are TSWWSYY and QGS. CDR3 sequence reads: CALGELLLGDRYPPSSTDKLIF. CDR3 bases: TGTGCTCTTGGGGAACTACTACTGGGGGATAGATACCCCCCATCTAGTACCGATAAACTCATCTTC.

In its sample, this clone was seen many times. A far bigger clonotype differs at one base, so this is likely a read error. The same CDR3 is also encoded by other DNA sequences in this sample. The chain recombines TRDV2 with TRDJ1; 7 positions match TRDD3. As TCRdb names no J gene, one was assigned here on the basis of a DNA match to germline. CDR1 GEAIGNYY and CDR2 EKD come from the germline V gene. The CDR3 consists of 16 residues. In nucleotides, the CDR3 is TGTGCCTGCGACACCGTGGGGGACGGGGACACCGATAAACTCATCTTT. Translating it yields CACDTVGDGDTDKLIF.

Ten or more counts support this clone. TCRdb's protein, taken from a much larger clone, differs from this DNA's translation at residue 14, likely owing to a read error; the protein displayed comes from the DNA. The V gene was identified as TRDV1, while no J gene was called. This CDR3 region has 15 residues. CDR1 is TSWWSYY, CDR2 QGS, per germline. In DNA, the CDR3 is TGTGCTCTTGGGGTCCTCCGGATATCCTCTCCCAAACTCACCTTT. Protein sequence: CALGVLRISSPKLTF.

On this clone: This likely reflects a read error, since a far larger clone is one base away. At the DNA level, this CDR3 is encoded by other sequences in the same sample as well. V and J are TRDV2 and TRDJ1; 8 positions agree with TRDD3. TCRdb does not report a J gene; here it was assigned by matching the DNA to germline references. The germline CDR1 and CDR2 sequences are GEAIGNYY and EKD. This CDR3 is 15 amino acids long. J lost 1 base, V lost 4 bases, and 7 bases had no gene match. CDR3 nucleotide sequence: TGTGCCTGTGAGACTTGGGGGATCGGCACCGATAAACTCATCTTT. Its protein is CACETWGIGTDKLIF.

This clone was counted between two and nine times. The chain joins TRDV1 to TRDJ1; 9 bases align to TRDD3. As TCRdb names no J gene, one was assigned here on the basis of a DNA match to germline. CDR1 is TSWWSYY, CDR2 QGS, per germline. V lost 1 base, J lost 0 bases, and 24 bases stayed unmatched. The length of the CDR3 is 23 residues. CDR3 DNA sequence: TGTGCTCTTGGGGAACCCATCATAAGAATCACGTCTGGGGGATCCCCGTACACCGATAAACTCATCTTT. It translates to CALGEPIIRITSGGSPYTDKLIF.

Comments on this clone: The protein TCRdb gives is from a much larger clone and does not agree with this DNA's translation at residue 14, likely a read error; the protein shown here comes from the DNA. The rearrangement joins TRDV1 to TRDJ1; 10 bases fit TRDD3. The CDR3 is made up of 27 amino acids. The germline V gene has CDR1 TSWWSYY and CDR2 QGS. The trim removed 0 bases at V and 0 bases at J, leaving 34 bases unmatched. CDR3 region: CALGELPTAFLDHCWGIILFYTDKLIF. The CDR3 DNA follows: TGTGCTCTTGGGGAACTCCCTACGGCCTTCCTAGATCACTGCTGGGGGATAATCCTTTTTTACACCGATAAACTCATCTTT.

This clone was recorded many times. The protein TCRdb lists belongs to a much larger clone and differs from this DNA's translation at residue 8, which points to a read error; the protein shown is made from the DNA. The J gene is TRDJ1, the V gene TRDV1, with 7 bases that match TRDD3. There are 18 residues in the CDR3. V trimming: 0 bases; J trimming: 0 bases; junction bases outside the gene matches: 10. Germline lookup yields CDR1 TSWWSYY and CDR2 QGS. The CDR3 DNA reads TGTGCTCTTGGGGAACTAAAACGGGGGATGTCCGACACCGATAAACTCATCTTT. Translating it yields CALGELKRGMSDTDKLIF.

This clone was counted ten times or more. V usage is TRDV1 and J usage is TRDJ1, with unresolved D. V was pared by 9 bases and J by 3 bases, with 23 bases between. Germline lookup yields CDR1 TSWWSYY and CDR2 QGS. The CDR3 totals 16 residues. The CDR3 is CALHLCTPRYPDKLIF. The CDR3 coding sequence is TGTGCTCTCCACCTTTGTACGCCACGGTACCCCGATAAACTCATCTTT.

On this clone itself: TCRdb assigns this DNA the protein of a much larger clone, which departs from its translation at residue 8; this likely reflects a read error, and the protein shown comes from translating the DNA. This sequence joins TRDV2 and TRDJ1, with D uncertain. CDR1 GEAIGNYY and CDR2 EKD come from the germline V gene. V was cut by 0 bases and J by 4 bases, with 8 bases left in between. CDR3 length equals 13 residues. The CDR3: CACDTVRVDKLIF. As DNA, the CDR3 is TGTGCCTGTGACACCGTACGCGTCGATAAACTCATCTTT.

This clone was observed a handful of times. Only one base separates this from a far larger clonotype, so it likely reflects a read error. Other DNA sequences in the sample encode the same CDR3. The CDR3 here is CASPRLTSYWVLGDTGALQLYTDKLIF. CDR3 nucleotide sequence: TGTGCCTCCCCGAGACTAACTTCCTACTGGGTACTGGGGGACACCGGCGCGCTGCAGCTGTACACCGATAAACTCATCTTT. This chain uses TRDV3 with TRDJ1; possibly TRDD3 for D (9 bases). This CDR3 is built from 27 residues. Germline V gene lookup returns CDR1 TVYSNPD and CDR2 GDNSRS (reference sequence). V lost 4 bases, J lost 0 bases, and 54 bases lay in between.

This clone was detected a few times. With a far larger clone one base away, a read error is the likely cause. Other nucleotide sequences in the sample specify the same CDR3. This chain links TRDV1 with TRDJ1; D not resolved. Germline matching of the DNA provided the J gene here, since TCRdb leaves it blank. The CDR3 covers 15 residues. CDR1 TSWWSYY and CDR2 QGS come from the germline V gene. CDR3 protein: CALGGRLRYTDKLIF. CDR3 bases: TGTGCTCTTGGGGGAAGGCTCCGCTACACTGATAAACTCATCTTT.

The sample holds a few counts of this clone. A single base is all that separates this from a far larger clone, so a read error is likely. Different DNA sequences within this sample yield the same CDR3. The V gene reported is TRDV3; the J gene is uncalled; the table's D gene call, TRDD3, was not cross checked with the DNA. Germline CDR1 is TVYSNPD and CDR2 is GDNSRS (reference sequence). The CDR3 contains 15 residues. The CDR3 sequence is CALILSEERYGKLIF. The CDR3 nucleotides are TGTGCCTTAATACTCTCGGAGGAGAGATATGGTAAGCTCATCTTT.

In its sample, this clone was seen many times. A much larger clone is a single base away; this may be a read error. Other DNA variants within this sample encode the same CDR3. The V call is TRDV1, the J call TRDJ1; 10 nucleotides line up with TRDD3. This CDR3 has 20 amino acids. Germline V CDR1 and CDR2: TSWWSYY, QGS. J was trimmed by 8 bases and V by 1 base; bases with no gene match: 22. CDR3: CALGEQFHVLGDFAHLKLIF. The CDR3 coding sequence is TGTGCTCTTGGGGAACAATTCCACGTACTGGGGGATTTCGCACATTTGAAACTCATCTTT.